These T cell receptor beta chains were read from a single sample in a study of beta chain features in type 1 diabetes. Data came from immunoSEQ multiplex PCR; TCRdb stores just in-frame clones and leaves some out. The sample includes 300,000 to 350,000 clones, 8% of them seen just once. Sequenced input: central memory CD4+ T cells from blood. All receptors derive from a woman in her late teens or twenties in good health. Each CDR3 is given with its conserved first and last residue. Not all rows give a size; the values are once, few, many and, for expanded clones, a class.

j_gene	abundance	v_gene	CDR3aa
TRBJ1-5	NA	TRBV4-3	CASSQSPGQGQPQHF
TRBJ2-1	few	TRBV5-4	CASSWDSKEQFF
TRBJ1-1	NA	TRBV28	CASKEGASNTEAFF
TRBJ2-3	few	TRBV27	CASRRQGEADTQYF
TRBJ2-7	NA	TRBV4-2	CASSRTPGGAYEQYF
TRBJ2-1	many	TRBV14	CASSQGGLAGNEQFF
TRBJ1-2	NA	TRBV19	CASSDSGYGYTF
TRBJ2-2	NA	TRBV29-1	CSIRGALDTGELFF
TRBJ2-3	NA	TRBV6-6	CASSYKKASSTDTQYF
TRBJ1-5	NA	TRBV2	CASRGQANQPQHF
TRBJ2-2	few	TRBV2	CASKGGPTGELFF
TRBJ2-3	NA	TRBV11-2	CASSLELNTQYF
TRBJ2-3	many	TRBV29-1	CSGHRDHTQYF
TRBJ2-2	many	TRBV14	CASSQVTYTGELFF
TRBJ2-2	NA	TRBV2	CASSLTGYTGELFF
TRBJ2-3	NA	TRBV10-3	CAISDTLARTDTQYF
TRBJ2-6	NA	TRBV19	CASSPTGNSGANVLTF
TRBJ2-7	NA	TRBV7-2	CASSLASSYEQYF
TRBJ2-5	once	TRBV4-3	CASSQDTLAGGETQYF
TRBJ1-5	few	TRBV2	CASSVRGYQPQHF
TRBJ1-2	few	TRBV7-9	CASSLSFRRRIDNYGYTF
TRBJ2-1	NA	TRBV10-2	CASSETSGTYNEQFF
TRBJ1-4	few	TRBV6-6	CASRRTGTTNEKLFF
TRBJ1-2	few	TRBV9	CASSVASGTGGYTF
TRBJ1-2	NA	TRBV27	CASSDRDTHGYTF
TRBJ2-6	few	TRBV27	CASSLSPGRMANVLTF
TRBJ2-3	few	TRBV15	CATSRRIGRSTDTQYF
TRBJ1-1	few	TRBV5-1	CASSSGQVLTEAFF
TRBJ2-1	NA	TRBV28	CASSSARTRSNEQFF
TRBJ2-1	NA	TRBV4-3	CASSGLTSGRRNEQFF
TRBJ2-3	few	TRBV20-1	CSVRRGDTQYF
TRBJ1-1	few	TRBV4-2	CASSQDAGRDGTEAFF
TRBJ2-3	many	TRBV25-1	CASSESLGLAGPTDTQYF
TRBJ1-1	NA	TRBV28	CASNLAGRTTEAFF
TRBJ1-4	NA	TRBV10-1	CASSDGTGYGKLFF
TRBJ2-4	NA	TRBV5-4	CASSLDPGQGNIQYF
TRBJ2-1	few	TRBV15	CATSPWGQSSYNEQFF
TRBJ2-2	many	TRBV15	CATSRGRGTGELFF
TRBJ2-1	NA	TRBV27	CASSPFRTSSYNEQFF
TRBJ2-6	many	TRBV7-9	CASSTTGGNVLTF
TRBJ2-7	many	TRBV7-9	CASSVNTEGDEQYF
TRBJ2-7	NA	TRBV6-5	CASSYADRGVYEQYF
TRBJ2-7	few	TRBV7-2	CASSLGQTGHEQYF
TRBJ1-1	NA	TRBV28	CASSLGPPGTEAFF
TRBJ1-1	many	TRBV14	CASSQDMGTTEAFF
TRBJ2-2	many	TRBV9	CASSRLAGELFF
TRBJ2-3	few	TRBV5-1	CASSPGLSSTDTQYF
TRBJ2-7	NA	TRBV10-3	CAISENPGPYEQYF
TRBJ2-3	few	TRBV18	CASSPRTGSTDTQYF
TRBJ2-1	few	TRBV5-6	CASSRDSGSIYNEQFF
TRBJ2-5	NA	TRBV5-1	CASSPGTSGGVKETQYF